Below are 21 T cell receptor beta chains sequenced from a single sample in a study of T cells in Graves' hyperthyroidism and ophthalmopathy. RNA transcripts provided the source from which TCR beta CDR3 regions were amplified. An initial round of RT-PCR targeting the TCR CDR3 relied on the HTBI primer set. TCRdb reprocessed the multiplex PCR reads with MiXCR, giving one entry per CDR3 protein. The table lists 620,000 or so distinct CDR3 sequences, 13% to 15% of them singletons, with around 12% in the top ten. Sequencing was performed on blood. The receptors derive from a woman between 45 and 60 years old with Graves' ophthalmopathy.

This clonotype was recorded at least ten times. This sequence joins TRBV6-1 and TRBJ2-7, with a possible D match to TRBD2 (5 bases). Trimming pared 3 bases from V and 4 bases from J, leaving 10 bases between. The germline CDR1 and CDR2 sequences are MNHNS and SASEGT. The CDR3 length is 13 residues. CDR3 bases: TGTGCCAGCAGTGAGCGGGCTGGGTACGAGCAGTACTTC. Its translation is CASSERAGYEQYF.

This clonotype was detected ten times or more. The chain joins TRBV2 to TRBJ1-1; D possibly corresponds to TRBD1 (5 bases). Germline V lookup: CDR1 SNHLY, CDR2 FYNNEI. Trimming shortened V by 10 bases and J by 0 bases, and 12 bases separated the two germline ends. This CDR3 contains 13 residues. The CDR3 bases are TGTGCCACCAAAAGGGGACTGAACACTGAAGCTTTCTTT. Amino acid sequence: CATKRGLNTEAFF.

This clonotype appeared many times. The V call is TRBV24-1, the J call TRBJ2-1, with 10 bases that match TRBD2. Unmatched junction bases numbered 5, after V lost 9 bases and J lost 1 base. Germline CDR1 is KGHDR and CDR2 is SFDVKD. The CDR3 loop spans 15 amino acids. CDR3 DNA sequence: TGTGCCACCCGGGAGCGGGAGGGATCCTACAATGAGCAGTTCTTC. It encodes CATREREGSYNEQFF.

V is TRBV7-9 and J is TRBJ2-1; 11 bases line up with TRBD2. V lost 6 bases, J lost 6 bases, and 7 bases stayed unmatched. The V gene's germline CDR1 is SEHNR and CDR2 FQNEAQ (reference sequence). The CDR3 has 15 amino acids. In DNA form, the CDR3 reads TGTGCCAGCAGAACTAGCGGGAGTTTCCCCAATGAGCAGTTCTTC. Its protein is CASRTSGSFPNEQFF.

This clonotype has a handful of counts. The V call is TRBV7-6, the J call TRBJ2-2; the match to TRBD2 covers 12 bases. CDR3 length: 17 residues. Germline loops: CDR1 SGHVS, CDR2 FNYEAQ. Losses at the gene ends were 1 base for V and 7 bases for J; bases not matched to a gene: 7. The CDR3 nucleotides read TGTGCCAGCAGCTTAGGGCTAGCGGGAGGGCCGAACGGGGAGCTGTTTTTT. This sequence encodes CASSLGLAGGPNGELFF.

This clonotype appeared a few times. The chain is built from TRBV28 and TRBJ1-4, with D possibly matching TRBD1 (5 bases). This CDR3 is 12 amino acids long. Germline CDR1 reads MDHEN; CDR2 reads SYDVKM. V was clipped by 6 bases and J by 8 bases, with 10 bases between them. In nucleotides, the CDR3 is TGTGCCAGCAGGGGGCCGCCGGAAAAACTGTTTTTT. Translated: CASRGPPEKLFF.

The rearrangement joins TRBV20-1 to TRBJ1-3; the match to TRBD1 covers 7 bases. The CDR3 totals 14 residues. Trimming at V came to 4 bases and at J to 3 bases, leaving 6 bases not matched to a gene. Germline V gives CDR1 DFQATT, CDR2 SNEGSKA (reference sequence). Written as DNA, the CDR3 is TGCAGTGCTACTCTACAGGGGAGTGGAAACACCATATATTTT. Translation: CSATLQGSGNTIYF.

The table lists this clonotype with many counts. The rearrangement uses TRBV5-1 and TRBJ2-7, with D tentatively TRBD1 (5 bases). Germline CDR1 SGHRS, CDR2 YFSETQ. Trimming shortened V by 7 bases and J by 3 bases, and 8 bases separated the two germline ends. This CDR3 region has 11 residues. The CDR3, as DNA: TGCGCCAGCGGAACAGGCTACGAGCAGTACTTC. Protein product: CASGTGYEQYF.

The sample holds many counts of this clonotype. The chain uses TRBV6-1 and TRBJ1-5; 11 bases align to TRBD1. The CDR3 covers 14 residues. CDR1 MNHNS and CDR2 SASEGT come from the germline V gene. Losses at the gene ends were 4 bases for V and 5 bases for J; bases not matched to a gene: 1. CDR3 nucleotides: TGTGCCAGCAGTGGGGACAGGGGGTATCAGCCCCAGCATTTT. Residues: CASSGDRGYQPQHF.

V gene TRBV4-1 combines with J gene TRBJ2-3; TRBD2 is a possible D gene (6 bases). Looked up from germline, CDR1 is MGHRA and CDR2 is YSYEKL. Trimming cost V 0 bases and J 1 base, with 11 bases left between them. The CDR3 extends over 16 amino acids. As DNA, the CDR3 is TGCGCCAGCAGCCAAGATAACGGGGGTGGCACAGATACGCAGTATTTT. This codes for CASSQDNGGGTDTQYF.

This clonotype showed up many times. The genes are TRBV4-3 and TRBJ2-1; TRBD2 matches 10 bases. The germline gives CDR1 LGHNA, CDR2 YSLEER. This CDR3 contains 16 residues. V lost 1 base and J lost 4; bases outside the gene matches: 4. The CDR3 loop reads CASSQGGSGRYNEQFF. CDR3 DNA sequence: TGCGCCAGCAGCCAAGGTGGTAGCGGGAGGTACAATGAGCAGTTCTTC.

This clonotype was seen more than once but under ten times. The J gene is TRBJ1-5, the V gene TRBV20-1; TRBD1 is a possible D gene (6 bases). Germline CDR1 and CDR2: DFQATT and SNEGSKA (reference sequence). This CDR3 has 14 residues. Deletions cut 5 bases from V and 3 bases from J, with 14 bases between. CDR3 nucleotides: TGCAGTGCTCGACAGGTGACGAACAATCAGCCCCAGCATTTT. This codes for CSARQVTNNQPQHF.

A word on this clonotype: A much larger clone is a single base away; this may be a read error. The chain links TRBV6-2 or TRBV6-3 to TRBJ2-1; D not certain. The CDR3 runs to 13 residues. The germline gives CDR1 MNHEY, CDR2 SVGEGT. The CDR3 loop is CTSSSDRLREQFF. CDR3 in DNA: TGTACCAGCAGTTCGGATAGGTTGAGGGAGCAGTTCTTC.

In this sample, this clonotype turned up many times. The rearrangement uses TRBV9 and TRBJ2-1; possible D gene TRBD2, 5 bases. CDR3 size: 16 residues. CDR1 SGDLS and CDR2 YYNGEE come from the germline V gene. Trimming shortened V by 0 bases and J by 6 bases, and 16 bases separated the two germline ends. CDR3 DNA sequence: TGTGCCAGCAGCGTAGGTGGGAGAGGTCACATCAATGAGCAGTTCTTC. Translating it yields CASSVGGRGHINEQFF.

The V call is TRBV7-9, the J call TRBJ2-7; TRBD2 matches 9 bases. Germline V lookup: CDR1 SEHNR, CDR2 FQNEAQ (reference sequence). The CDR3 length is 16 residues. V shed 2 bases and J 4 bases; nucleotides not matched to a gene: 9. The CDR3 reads CASSLMRREGLYEQYF. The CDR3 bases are TGTGCCAGCAGCTTAATGAGGCGGGAGGGCCTTTACGAGCAGTACTTC.

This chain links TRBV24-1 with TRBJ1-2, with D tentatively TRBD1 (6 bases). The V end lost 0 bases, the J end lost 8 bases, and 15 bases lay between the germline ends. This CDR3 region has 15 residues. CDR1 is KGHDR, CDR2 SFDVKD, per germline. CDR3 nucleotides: TGTGCCACCAGTGATTTGGGTGAGGGGGGAAGAGGCTACACCTTC. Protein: CATSDLGEGGRGYTF.

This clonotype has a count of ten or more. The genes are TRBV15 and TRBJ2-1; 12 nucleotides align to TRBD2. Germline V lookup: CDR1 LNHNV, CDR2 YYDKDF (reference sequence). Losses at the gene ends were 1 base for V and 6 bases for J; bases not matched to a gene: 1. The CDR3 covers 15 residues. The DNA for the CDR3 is TGTGCCACCAGCAGAGGACTAGCGGGAGTCAATGAGCAGTTCTTC. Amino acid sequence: CATSRGLAGVNEQFF. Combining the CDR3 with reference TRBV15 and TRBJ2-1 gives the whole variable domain DAMVIQNPRYQVTQFGKPVTLSCSQTLNHNVMYWYQQKSSQAPKLLFHYYDKDFNNEADTPDNFQSRRPNTSFCFLDIRSPGLGDTAMYLCATSRGLAGVNEQFFGPGTRLTVL.

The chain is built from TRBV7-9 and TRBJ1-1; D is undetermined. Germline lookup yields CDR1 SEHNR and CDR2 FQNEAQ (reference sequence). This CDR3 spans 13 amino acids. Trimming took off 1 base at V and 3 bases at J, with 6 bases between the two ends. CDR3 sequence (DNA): TGTGCCAGCAGCTTAGAGTCGTACACTGAAGCTTTCTTT. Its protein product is CASSLESYTEAFF.

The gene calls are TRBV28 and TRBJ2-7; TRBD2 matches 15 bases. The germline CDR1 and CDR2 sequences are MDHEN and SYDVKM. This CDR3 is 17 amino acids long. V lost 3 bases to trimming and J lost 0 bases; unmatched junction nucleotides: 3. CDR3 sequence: CASSFGTSGGSSYEQYF. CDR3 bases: TGTGCCAGCAGTTTCGGGACTAGCGGGGGGAGCTCCTACGAGCAGTACTTC.

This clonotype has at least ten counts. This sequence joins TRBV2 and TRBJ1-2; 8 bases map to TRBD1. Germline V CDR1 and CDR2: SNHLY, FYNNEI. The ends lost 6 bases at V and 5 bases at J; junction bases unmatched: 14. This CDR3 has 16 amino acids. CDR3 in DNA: TGTGCCAGCAGCCGCCAAGGACAGGGAGGAAGATATGGCTACACCTTC. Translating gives CASSRQGQGGRYGYTF.

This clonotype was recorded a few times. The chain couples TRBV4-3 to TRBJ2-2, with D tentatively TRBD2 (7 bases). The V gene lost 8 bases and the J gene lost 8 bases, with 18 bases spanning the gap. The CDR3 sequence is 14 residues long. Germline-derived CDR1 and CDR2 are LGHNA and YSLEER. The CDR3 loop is CASGFRGASGELFF. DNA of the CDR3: TGCGCCAGCGGGTTTCGGGGGGCTTCAGGGGAGCTGTTTTTT.